The present T cell receptor (beta chain) was sequenced within a study of blood T cell repertoires in COVID-19. This table comes from immunoSEQ multiplex PCR, and its TCRdb copy is limited to in-frame clones, with some not included. In the table there are 380,000 or so clones, approximately 88% of which are singletons. The V and J ends lost 8 bases and 7 bases respectively, with 17 bases between them. Germline values: CDR1 KGHSH, CDR2 LQKENI. The CDR3 runs 14 residues. The receptor was isolated from a woman in her 40s with acute COVID-19. Sequencing used PBMCs or T cells enriched from blood (not recorded which). The J gene is TRBJ1-4, the V gene TRBV18; tentatively, D is TRBD1 (5 bases). CDR3: CASTTQKGIEKLFF. The CDR3 DNA reads TGTGCCAGCACAACACAGAAGGGGATTGAAAAACTGTTTTTT. The full variable domain, completed using reference TRBV18 and TRBJ1-4, is NAGVMQNPRHLVRRRGQEARLRCSPMKGHSHVYWYRQLPEEGLKFMVYLQKENIIDESGMPKERFSAEFPKEGPSILRIQQVVRGDSAAYFCASTTQKGIEKLFFGSGTQLSVL.